Here is one T cell receptor (beta chain) with its context. The sample is drawn from a study of blood T cell repertoires in COVID-19. Libraries were prepared by immunoSEQ multiplex PCR; TCRdb keeps only in-frame clonotypes and omits some of them. The data hold roughly 400,000 clones, with 80% to 95% observed a single time. Trimming left V 0 bases short and J 0 bases short, with 12 bases between. CDR3 length: 16 residues. Germline V gene sequence: CDR1 SGHRS, CDR2 YFSETQ. Recruits, aged about 18 to 100 years, lived in 24 US areas. Input material: PBMCs or T cells enriched from blood (not recorded which). This receptor was obtained from a woman aged 40-49 years who had been exposed to COVID-19. This chain uses TRBV5-1 with TRBJ1-1, with D possibly being TRBD1 (6 bases). The CDR3 protein is CASSLGAGVMNTEAFF. As DNA, the CDR3 is TGCGCCAGCAGCTTGGGTGCAGGGGTGATGAACACTGAAGCTTTCTTT.